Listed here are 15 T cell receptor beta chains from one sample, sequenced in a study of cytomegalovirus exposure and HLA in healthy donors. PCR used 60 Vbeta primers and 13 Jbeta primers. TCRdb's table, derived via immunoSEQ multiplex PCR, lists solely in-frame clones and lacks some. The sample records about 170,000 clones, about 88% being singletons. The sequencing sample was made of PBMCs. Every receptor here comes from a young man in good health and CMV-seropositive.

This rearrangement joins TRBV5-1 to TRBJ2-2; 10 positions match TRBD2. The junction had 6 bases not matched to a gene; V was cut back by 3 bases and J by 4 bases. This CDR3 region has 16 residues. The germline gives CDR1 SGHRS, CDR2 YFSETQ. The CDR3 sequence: CASSSDSGGLTGELFF. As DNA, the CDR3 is TGCGCCAGCAGCTCAGATAGCGGGGGGCTCACCGGGGAGCTGTTTTTT.

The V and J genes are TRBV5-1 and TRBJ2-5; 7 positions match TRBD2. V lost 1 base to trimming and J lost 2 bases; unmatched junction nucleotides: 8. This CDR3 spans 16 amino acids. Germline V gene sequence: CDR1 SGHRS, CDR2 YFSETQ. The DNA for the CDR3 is TGCGCCAGCAGCTTGTCTATTTCGGGACTACAAGAGACCCAGTACTTC. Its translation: CASSLSISGLQETQYF.

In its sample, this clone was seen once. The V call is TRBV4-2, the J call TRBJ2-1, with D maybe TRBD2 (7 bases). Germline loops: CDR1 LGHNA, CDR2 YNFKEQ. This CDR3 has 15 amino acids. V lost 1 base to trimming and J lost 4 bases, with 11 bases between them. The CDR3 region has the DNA TGTGCCAGCAGCCAAGGGGGGGGCAGGTACAATGAGCAGTTCTTC. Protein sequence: CASSQGGGRYNEQFF.

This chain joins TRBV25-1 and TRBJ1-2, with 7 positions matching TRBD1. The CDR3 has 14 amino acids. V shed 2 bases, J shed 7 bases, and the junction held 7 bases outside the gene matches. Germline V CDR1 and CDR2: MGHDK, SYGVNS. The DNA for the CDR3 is TGTGCCAGCAGTGAAACAGGGGAGTATTTTGGCTACACCTTC. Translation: CASSETGEYFGYTF.

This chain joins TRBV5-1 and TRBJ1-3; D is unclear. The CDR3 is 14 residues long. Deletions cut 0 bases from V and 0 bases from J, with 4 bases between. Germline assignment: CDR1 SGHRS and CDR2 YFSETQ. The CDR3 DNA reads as TGCGCCAGCAGCTTGGACAACTCTGGAAACACCATATATTTT. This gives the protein CASSLDNSGNTIYF.

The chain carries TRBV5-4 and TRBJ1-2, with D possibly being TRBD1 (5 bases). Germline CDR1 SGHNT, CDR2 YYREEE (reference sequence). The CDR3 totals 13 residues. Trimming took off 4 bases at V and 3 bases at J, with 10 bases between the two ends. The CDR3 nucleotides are TGTGCCAGCAGCCCGACAGCTCACTATGGCTACACCTTC. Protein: CASSPTAHYGYTF.

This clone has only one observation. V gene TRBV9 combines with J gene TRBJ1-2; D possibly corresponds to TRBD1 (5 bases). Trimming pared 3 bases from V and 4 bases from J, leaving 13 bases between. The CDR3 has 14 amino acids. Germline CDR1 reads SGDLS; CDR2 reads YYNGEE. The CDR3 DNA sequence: TGTGCCAGCAGCGACGGGACTTCCATCTATGGCTACACCTTC. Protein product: CASSDGTSIYGYTF.

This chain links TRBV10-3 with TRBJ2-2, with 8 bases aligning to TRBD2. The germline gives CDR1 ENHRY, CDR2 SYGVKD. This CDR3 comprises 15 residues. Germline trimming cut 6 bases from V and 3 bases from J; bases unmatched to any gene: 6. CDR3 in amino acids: CAISRGGLDTGELFF. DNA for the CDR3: TGTGCCATCAGCCGGGGGGGACTGGACACCGGGGAGCTGTTTTTT.

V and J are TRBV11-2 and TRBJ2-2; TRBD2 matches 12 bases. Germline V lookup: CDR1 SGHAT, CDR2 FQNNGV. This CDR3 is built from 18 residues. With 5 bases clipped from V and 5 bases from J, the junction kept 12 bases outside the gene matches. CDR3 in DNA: TGTGCCAGCAGCCAGTCGGCTAGCGGGGGGGCACAAACCGGGGAGCTGTTTTTT. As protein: CASSQSASGGAQTGELFF.

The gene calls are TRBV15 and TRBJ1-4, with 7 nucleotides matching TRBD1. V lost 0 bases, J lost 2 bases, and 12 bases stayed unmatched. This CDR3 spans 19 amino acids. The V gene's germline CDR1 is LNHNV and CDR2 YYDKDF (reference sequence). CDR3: CATSREVEDRDSTNEKLFF. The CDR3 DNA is TGTGCCACCAGCAGAGAAGTGGAAGACAGGGATTCGACTAATGAAAAACTGTTTTTT.

The CDR3 DNA sequence: TGTGCCAGCAGCGCACGGCCGGGGAGGGGGGAGCAGTACTTC. Its translation: CASSARPGRGEQYF. This chain joins TRBV11-3 and TRBJ2-7, with D possibly TRBD2 on 7 matching bases. The V gene lost 5 bases and the J gene lost 7 bases, with 18 bases spanning the gap. The CDR3 is made up of 14 amino acids. CDR1 is SGHNT, CDR2 YENEEA, per germline. The full variable domain, its missing parts supplied by reference TRBV11-3 and TRBJ2-7, is EAGVVQSPRYKIIEKKQPVAFWCNPISGHNTLYWYLQNLGQGPELLIRYENEEAVDDSQLPKDRFSAERLKGVDSTLKIQPAELGDSAVYLCASSARPGRGEQYFGPGTRLTVT.

CDR3 residues: CASSQEVFGTGSAEAFF. CDR3 sequence (DNA): TGCGCCAGCAGCCAAGAAGTTTTCGGAACAGGGAGCGCTGAAGCTTTCTTT. The rearrangement joins TRBV4-3 to TRBJ1-1; D might be TRBD1 (6 bases). V lost 0 bases to trimming and J lost 6 bases, with 20 bases between them. Germline CDR1 and CDR2: LGHNA and YSLEER. The CDR3 is made up of 17 amino acids.

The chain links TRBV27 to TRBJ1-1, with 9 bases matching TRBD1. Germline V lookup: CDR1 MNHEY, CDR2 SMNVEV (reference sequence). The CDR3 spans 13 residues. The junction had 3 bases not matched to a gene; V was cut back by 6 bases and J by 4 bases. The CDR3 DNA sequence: TGTGCCAGCAGGCGACAGGGGGGCACTGAAGCTTTCTTT. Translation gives CASRRQGGTEAFF.

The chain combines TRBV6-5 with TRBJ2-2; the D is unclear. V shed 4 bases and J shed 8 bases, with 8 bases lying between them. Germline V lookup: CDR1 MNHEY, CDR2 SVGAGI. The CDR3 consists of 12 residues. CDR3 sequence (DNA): TGTGCCAGCAGTTCCAACAGTGGGGAGCTGTTTTTT. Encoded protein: CASSSNSGELFF.

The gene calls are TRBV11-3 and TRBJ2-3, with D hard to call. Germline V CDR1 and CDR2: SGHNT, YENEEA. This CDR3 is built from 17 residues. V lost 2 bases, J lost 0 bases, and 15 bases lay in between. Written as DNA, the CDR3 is TGTGCCAGCAGCTTATTTCAGGTGCTACCTAGCACAGATACGCAGTATTTT. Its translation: CASSLFQVLPSTDTQYF.